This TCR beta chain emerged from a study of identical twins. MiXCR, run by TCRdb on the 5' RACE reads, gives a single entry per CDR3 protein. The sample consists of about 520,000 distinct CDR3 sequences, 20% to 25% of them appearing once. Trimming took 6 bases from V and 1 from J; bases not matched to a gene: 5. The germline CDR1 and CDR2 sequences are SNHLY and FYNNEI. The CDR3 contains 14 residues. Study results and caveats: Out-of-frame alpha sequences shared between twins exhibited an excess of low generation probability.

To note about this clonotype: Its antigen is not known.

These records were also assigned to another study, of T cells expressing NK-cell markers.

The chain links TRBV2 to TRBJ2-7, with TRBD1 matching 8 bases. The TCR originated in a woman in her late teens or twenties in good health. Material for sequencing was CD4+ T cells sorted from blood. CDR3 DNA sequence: TGTGCCAGCAGGGACAGGGTGTTTTCCTACGAGCAGTACTTC. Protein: CASRDRVFSYEQYF.